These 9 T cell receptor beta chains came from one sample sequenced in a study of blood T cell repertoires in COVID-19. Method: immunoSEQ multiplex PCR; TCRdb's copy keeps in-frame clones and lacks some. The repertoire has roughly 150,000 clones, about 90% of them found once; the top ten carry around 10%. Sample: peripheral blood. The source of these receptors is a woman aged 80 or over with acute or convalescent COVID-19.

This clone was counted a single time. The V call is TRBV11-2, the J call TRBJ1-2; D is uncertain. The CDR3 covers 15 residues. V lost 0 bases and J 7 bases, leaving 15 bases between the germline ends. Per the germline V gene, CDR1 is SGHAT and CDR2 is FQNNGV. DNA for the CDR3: TGTGCCAGCAGCTTAGACCCCATGTCAGGAGGTGGCTACACCTTC. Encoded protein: CASSLDPMSGGGYTF.

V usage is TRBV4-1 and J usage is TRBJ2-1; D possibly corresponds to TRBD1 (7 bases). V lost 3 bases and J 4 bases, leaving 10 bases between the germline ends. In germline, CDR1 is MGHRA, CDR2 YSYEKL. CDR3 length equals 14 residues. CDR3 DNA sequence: TGCGCCAGCAGCCAGTCAGGGGGGTACAATGAGCAGTTCTTC. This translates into CASSQSGGYNEQFF.

DNA of the CDR3: TGTGCTAGTGGTCCATCCCCGGGACAGGGGATGTCTGGGGCCAACGTCCTGACTTTC. As protein: CASGPSPGQGMSGANVLTF. J is TRBJ2-6 and V is TRBV12-5; 10 bases map to TRBD1. The germline V gene encodes CDR1 LGHNT and CDR2 FRNRAP. With 5 bases clipped from V and 1 base from J, the junction kept 11 bases outside the gene matches. There are 19 residues in the CDR3.

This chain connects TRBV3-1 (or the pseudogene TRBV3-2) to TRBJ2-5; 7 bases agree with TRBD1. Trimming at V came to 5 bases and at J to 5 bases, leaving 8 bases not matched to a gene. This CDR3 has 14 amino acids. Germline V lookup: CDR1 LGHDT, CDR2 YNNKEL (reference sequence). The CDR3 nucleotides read TGTGCCAGCAGCACCCGACAGGGTGGGGAGACCCAGTACTTC. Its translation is CASSTRQGGETQYF.

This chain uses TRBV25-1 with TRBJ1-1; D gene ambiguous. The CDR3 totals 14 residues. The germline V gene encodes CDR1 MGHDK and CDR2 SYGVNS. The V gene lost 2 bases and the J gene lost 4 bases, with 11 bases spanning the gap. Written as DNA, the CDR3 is TGTGCCAGCAGTGAAAGTGGGGAGCGCACTGAAGCTTTCTTT. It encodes CASSESGERTEAFF.

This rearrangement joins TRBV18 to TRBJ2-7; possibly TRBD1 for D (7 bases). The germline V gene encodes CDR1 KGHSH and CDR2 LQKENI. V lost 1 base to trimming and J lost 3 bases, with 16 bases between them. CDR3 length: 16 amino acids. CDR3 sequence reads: CASSPQRQGGLYEQYF. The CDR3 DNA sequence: TGTGCCAGCTCACCACAGCGGCAGGGGGGCCTCTACGAGCAGTACTTC.

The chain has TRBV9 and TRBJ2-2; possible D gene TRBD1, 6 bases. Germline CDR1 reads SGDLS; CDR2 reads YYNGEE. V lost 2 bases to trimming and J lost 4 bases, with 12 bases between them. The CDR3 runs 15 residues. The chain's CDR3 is CASSVTGLGTGELFF. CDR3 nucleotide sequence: TGTGCCAGCAGCGTGACAGGTTTGGGCACCGGGGAGCTGTTTTTT.

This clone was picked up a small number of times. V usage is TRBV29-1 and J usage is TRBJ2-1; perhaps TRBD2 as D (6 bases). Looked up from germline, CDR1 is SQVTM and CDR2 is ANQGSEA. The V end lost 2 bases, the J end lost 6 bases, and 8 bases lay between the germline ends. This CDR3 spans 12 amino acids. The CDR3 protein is CSVESRGNEQFF. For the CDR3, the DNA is TGCAGCGTTGAATCGCGGGGCAATGAGCAGTTCTTC.

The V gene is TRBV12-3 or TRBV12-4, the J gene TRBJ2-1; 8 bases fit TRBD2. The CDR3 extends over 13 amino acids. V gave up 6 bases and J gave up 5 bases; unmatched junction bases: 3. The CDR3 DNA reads TGTGCCAGCAGCGGGACTAGAAACAATGAGCAGTTCTTC. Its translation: CASSGTRNNEQFF.